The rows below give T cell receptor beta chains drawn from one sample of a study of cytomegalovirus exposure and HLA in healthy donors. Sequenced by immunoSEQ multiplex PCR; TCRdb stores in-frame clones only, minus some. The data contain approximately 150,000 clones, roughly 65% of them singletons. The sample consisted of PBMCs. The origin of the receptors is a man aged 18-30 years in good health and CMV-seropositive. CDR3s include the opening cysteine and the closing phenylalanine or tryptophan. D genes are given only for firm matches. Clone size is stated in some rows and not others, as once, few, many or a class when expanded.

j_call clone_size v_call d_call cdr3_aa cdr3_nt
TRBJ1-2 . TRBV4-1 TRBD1 CASSQVGQGGDGYTF TGCGCCAGCAGCCAAGTCGGACAGGGAGGGGATGGCTACACCTTC
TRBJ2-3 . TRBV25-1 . CASSALGGSRTDTQYF TGTGCCAGCAGTGCCCTAGGGGGTTCGCGCACAGATACGCAGTATTTT
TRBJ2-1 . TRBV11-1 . CASTPGQSSYNEQFF TGTGCCAGCACACCTGGACAGTCCTCCTACAATGAGCAGTTCTTC
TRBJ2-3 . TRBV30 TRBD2 CAWKKRDGQRAQYF TGTGCCTGGAAGAAGCGGGACGGGCAAAGGGCGCAGTATTTT
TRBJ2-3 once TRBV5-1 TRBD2 CASSRDLREEDTQYF TGCGCCAGCAGCCGTGACTTGCGGGAGGAAGATACGCAGTATTTT
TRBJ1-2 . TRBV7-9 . CASSSPGSYSGYTF TGTGCCAGCAGCTCCCCGGGGTCGTACTCGGGCTACACCTTC
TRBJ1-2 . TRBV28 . CASSLNPGGYTF TGTGCCAGCAGTTTAAATCCGGGAGGCTACACCTTC
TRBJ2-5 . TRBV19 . CASGDTNQETQYF TGTGCCAGTGGGGACACAAATCAAGAGACCCAGTACTTC
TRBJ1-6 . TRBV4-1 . CASSQTGEGRGSPLHF TGCGCCAGCAGCCAAACTGGGGAGGGGCGGGGTTCACCCCTCCACTTT
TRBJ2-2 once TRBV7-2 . CASSFLAPNTGELFF TGTGCCAGCAGCTTCCTAGCCCCGAACACCGGGGAGCTGTTTTTT
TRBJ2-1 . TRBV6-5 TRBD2 CASSYALAGGYEQFF TGTGCCAGCAGTTACGCCCTAGCGGGAGGGTATGAGCAGTTCTTC
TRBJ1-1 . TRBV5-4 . CASSNPARGRKTEAFF TGTGCCAGCAGCAATCCTGCCCGGGGGAGAAAAACTGAAGCTTTCTTT
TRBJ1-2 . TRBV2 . CASSGVKINYGYTF TGTGCCAGCAGCGGGGTCAAGATCAACTATGGCTACACCTTC
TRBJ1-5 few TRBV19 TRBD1 CASSINRGYGQPQHF TGTGCCAGTAGTATTAACAGGGGATATGGTCAGCCCCAGCATTTT
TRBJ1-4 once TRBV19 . CASRSVLGVSANEKLFF TGTGCCAGTAGATCGGTGTTAGGGGTTTCGGCTAATGAAAAACTGTTTTTT
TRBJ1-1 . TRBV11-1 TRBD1 CASSLLGGKWGTEAFF TGTGCCAGCAGCCTTTTAGGGGGCAAGTGGGGCACTGAAGCTTTCTTT
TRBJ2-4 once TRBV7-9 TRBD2 CASSPRAGGLAKNIQYF TGTGCCAGCAGCCCTAGAGCGGGGGGCCTAGCCAAAAACATTCAGTACTTC
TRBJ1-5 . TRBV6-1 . CASSAEMRNQPQHF TGTGCCAGCAGTGCGGAGATGCGCAATCAGCCCCAGCATTTT
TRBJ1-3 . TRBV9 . CASSDDSSGNTIYF TGTGCCAGCAGCGACGACTCCTCTGGAAACACCATATATTTT
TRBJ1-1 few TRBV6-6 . CASSSGVSANTEAFF TGTGCCAGCAGTTCAGGGGTCTCAGCGAACACTGAAGCTTTCTTT
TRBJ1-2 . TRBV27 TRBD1 CASSLGGGPGGGYTF TGTGCCAGCAGTTTAGGAGGGGGGCCAGGGGGTGGCTACACCTTC
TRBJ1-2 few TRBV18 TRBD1 CASSPPSGQGVGGYTF TGTGCCAGCTCACCACCTTCTGGACAGGGCGTAGGGGGCTACACCTTC
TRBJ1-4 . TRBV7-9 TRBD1 CASSLIWTGDQTNEKLFF TGTGCCAGCAGCTTAATATGGACAGGAGACCAAACTAATGAAAAACTGTTTTTT
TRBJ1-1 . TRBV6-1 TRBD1 CASSSGTGGNTEAFF TGTGCCAGCTCCTCCGGGACAGGGGGAAACACTGAAGCTTTCTTT
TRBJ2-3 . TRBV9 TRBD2 CASSATGLAGEHPRDTQYF TGTGCCAGCAGCGCCACGGGACTAGCGGGGGAACATCCTAGAGATACGCAGTATTTT
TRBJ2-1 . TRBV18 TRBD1 CASSSPTGVDNEQFF TGTGCCAGCTCATCCCCGACAGGGGTAGACAATGAGCAGTTCTTC
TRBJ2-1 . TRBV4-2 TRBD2 CASSQDGRRTSGGAEQFF TGTGCCAGCAGCCAAGATGGAAGGCGGACTAGCGGGGGGGCTGAGCAGTTCTTC
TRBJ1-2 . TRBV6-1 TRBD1 CASSAADATGGRGYTF TGTGCCAGCAGTGCGGCCGACGCGACAGGGGGTCGAGGCTACACCTTC
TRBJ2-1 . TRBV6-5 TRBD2 CASSYKRGAYNEQFF TGTGCCAGCAGTTACAAGCGGGGGGCCTACAATGAGCAGTTCTTC
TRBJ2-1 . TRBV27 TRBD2 CASRFTKRETAYNEQFF TGTGCCAGCAGATTTACAAAGCGGGAGACCGCCTACAATGAGCAGTTCTTC
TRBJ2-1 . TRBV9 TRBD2 CASSGGLAGYNEQFF TGTGCCAGCAGCGGGGGACTAGCGGGGTACAATGAGCAGTTCTTC
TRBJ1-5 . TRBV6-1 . CASSEEQARNQPQHF TGTGCCAGCAGTGAAGAACAGGCCCGCAATCAGCCCCAGCATTTT
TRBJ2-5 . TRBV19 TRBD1 CASSETGTGLQETQYF TGTGCCAGTAGTGAAACCGGGACAGGTCTCCAAGAGACCCAGTACTTC
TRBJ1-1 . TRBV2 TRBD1 CASSGQGAQKAFF TGTGCCAGCAGCGGACAGGGGGCGCAGAAAGCTTTCTTT
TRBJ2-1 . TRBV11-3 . CASSLEDSFSQEQFF TGTGCCAGCAGCTTAGAAGACTCCTTTTCGCAGGAGCAGTTCTTC
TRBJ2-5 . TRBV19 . CASRGGGPPQSQETQYF TGTGCCAGTAGGGGAGGGGGGCCCCCGCAGTCCCAAGAGACCCAGTACTTC
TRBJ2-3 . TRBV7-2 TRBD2 CASRRTSGGNTDTQYF TGTGCCAGCCGGAGGACTAGCGGGGGAAACACAGATACGCAGTATTTT
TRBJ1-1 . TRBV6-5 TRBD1 CASSLTGGNTEAFF TGTGCCAGCAGCCTGACAGGGGGGAACACTGAAGCTTTCTTT
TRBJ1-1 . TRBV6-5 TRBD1 CASSYLDRLNTEAFF TGTGCCAGCAGTTACTTGGACAGGCTGAACACTGAAGCTTTCTTT
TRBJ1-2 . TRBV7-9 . CASRTDTNYGYTF TGTGCCAGCAGGACGGACACCAACTATGGCTACACCTTC
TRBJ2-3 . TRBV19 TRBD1 CASRVRTGETDTQYF TGTGCCAGTAGGGTCCGGACAGGGGAAACAGATACGCAGTATTTT
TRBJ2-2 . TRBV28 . CASSPTWRDRLNTGELFF TGTGCCAGCAGTCCTACTTGGAGGGACAGACTTAACACCGGGGAGCTGTTTTTT
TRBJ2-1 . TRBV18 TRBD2 CASSPPGLAGYNEQFF TGTGCCAGCTCACCACCAGGACTAGCGGGGTACAATGAGCAGTTCTTC
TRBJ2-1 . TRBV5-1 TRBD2 CASSFPSGSSYNEQFF TGCGCCAGCAGCTTCCCCAGCGGGAGCTCCTACAATGAGCAGTTCTTC
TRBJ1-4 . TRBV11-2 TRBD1 CASSLGTGGVVGMEKLFF TGTGCCAGCAGCCTTGGGACAGGGGGCGTTGTGGGGATGGAAAAACTGTTTTTT
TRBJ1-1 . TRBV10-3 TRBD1 CAISAWDRGRETEAFF TGTGCCATCAGTGCATGGGACAGGGGGCGGGAAACTGAAGCTTTCTTT
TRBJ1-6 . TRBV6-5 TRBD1 CASSWGQVYDNSPLHF TGTGCCAGCAGTTGGGGACAGGTCTATGATAATTCACCCCTCCACTTT
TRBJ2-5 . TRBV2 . CASSDGGRAKETQYF TGTGCCAGCAGTGACGGGGGGCGGGCTAAAGAGACCCAGTACTTC
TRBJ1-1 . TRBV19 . CASSIRTVSNTEAFF TGTGCCAGTAGTATCCGGACAGTCTCGAACACTGAAGCTTTCTTT
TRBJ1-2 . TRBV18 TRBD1 CASSPLGTGTPEFNYGYTF TGTGCCAGCTCACCATTAGGGACAGGAACCCCTGAATTTAACTATGGCTACACCTTC
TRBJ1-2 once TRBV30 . CAGGGYTF TGTGCCGGCGGTGGCTACACCTTC
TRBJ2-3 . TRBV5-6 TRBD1 CASSRDRGRTDTQYF TGTGCCAGCAGCCGAGACAGGGGGCGCACAGATACGCAGTATTTT
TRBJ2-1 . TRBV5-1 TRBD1 CASSLVTGATGFNEQFF TGCGCCAGCAGCTTGGTGACAGGGGCTACGGGATTTAATGAGCAGTTCTTC
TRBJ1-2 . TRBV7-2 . CASSPDTGMIGGYTF TGTGCCAGCAGCCCTGATACAGGGATGATCGGCGGCTACACCTTC